The 13 T cell receptor beta chains in this list originate from one sample, sequenced in a study of regulatory T cells in long-lasting Graves disease. Construction of the TCR beta libraries employed iRepertoire HTBI primers in conjunction with Arm-PCR of CDR3 regions. From the multiplex PCR reads, TCRdb called clonotypes with MiXCR, one entry per CDR3 protein. The profile shows about 240,000 distinct CDR3 sequences, around 20% of them singletons. Time point defined: newly diagnosed GD, antithyroid drugs for less than 3 months. The TCR library was made from RNA that had been extracted from PBMCs in TRIzol. The sample in question was peripheral blood mononuclear cells (PBMCs), obtained at new diagnosis, from a patient treated with antithyroid drugs. The receptors derive from a female donor with Graves disease.

This clonotype was counted at least ten times. The chain combines TRBV18 with TRBJ1-4; 9 bases are a match to TRBD1. Looked up from germline, CDR1 is KGHSH and CDR2 is LQKENI. The CDR3 is 14 amino acids. Trimming at V came to 8 bases and at J to 6 bases, leaving 7 bases not matched to a gene. Here the CDR3 reads CASTTGGADEKLFF. The CDR3 coding sequence is TGTGCCAGCACCACAGGGGGCGCGGATGAAAAACTGTTTTTT.

Concerning this clonotype itself: No conserved phenylalanine or tryptophan is present at the end of the CDR3, so a read error is the likely explanation. The chain joins TRBV2 to TRBJ2-1, with 7 bases that match TRBD1. J lost 3 bases, V lost 2 bases, and 1 base had no gene match. CDR3 size: 14 residues. The germline V gene has CDR1 SNHLY and CDR2 FYNNEI. The CDR3 here is CASSEQGDYNEQFS. The CDR3 DNA reads as TGTGCCAGCAGTGAACAGGGGGACTACAATGAGCAGTTCTCC.

This clonotype came up many times. The V gene is TRBV7-4, the J gene TRBJ2-5, with 12 nucleotides matching TRBD1. This CDR3 has 19 residues. The V gene's germline CDR1 is SGHVT and CDR2 SQSDAQ. Losses at the gene ends were 1 base for V and 4 bases for J; bases not matched to a gene: 13. For the CDR3, the DNA is TGTGCCAGCAGCTTAGGAGGGATCCGGGACAGGGGGCTAGGAGAGACCCAGTACTTC. Residues: CASSLGGIRDRGLGETQYF. Based on the CDR3 plus reference TRBV7-4 and TRBJ2-5, the full variable domain is GAGVSQSPRYKVAKRGRDVALRCDSISGHVTLYWYRQTLGQGSEVLTYSQSDAQRDKSGRPSGRFSAERPERSVSTLKIQRTEQGDSAVYLCASSLGGIRDRGLGETQYFGPGTRLLVL.

This clonotype was seen a few times. The chain employs TRBV29-1 and TRBJ1-5, with TRBD1 matching over 10 bases. Trimming removed 6 bases from V and 5 bases from J; junction bases left unmatched: 1. Germline lookup yields CDR1 SQVTM and CDR2 ANQGSEA. The CDR3 extends over 12 amino acids. The DNA of the CDR3 is TGCAGCGTCGGACAGGGGGATCAGCCCCAGCATTTT. Its translation: CSVGQGDQPQHF.

The rearrangement links TRBV6-5 to TRBJ1-5; 9 bases align to TRBD1. V lost 4 bases to trimming and J lost 4 bases; unmatched junction nucleotides: 8. CDR3 length: 16 amino acids. CDR1 and CDR2 (germline): MNHEY, SVGAGI. The CDR3 nucleotides read TGTGCCAGCAGTTCTAAACGACAGGGGGAGAATCAGCCCCAGCATTTT. Translating gives CASSSKRQGENQPQHF.

In its sample, this clonotype was seen many times. CDR3 sequence reads: CASSYSQGSTEAFF. As DNA, the CDR3 is TGTGCCAGCAGTTACTCACAGGGGAGCACTGAAGCTTTCTTT. V gene TRBV6-5 combines with J gene TRBJ1-1; 7 bases are shared with TRBD1. Germline V lookup: CDR1 MNHEY, CDR2 SVGAGI. V lost 0 bases, J lost 4 bases, and 2 bases stayed unmatched. The CDR3 length is 14 residues.

The rearrangement links TRBV13 to TRBJ2-4, with D maybe TRBD2 (5 bases). The CDR3 is 14 amino acids. In germline, CDR1 is PRHDT, CDR2 FYEKMQ (reference sequence). Trimming took off 5 bases at V and 3 bases at J, with 11 bases between the two ends. CDR3 DNA sequence: TGTGCCAGCAGCCCCGGCGCGGGCAAAAACATTCAGTACTTC. This translates into CASSPGAGKNIQYF.

The rearrangement links TRBV20-1 to TRBJ2-1; 10 nucleotides line up with TRBD2. Germline CDR1 reads DFQATT; CDR2 reads SNEGSKA (reference sequence). The V and J ends lost 5 bases and 1 base, in that order; junction bases with no gene match: 8. The CDR3 has 16 residues. CDR3 amino acids: CSACTSGDPSYNEQFF. The CDR3 DNA sequence: TGCAGTGCTTGTACTAGCGGGGACCCTTCCTACAATGAGCAGTTCTTC.

This clonotype has a count of ten or more. The CDR3 protein is CASNFGVRPYQETQYF. The CDR3 region has the DNA TGTGCCAGCAACTTTGGCGTCAGGCCGTACCAAGAGACCCAGTACTTC. The rearrangement uses TRBV7-9 and TRBJ2-5; D is ambiguous. This CDR3 region has 16 residues. Germline CDR1 is SEHNR and CDR2 is FQNEAQ (reference sequence). Trimming took off 7 bases at V and 0 bases at J, with 18 bases between the two ends.

In its sample, this clonotype was seen many times. The chain carries TRBV18 and TRBJ2-5; 7 nucleotides line up with TRBD1. Germline lookup yields CDR1 KGHSH and CDR2 LQKENI. V was clipped by 1 base and J by 4 bases; unmatched bases: 6. CDR3 size: 15 residues. The CDR3 protein is CASSPRQGEGETQYF. DNA of the CDR3: TGTGCCAGCTCACCACGACAGGGCGAGGGAGAGACCCAGTACTTC.

This clonotype was counted a few times. The chain is built from TRBV4-1 and TRBJ2-1; D may be TRBD2 (5 bases). CDR1 and CDR2 (germline): MGHRA, YSYEKL. The germline V and J ends were trimmed by 1 base and 4 bases, with 11 bases remaining between them. CDR3 length: 15 amino acids. The CDR3 loop is CASSQGIGEYNEQFF. The CDR3 nucleotides are TGCGCCAGCAGCCAAGGGATCGGGGAGTACAATGAGCAGTTCTTC.

This clonotype was seen many times. The J gene is TRBJ2-3, the V gene TRBV3-1; D not resolved. Germline V gene data show CDR1 as LGHDT and CDR2 as YNNKEL (reference sequence). The CDR3 consists of 13 residues. V was pared by 1 base and J by 2 bases, with 4 bases between. CDR3 in amino acids: CASSQAYTDTQYF. CDR3 nucleotide sequence: TGTGCCAGCAGCCAAGCCTACACAGATACGCAGTATTTT.

Concerning this clonotype itself: A far larger clone is off by one base, so a read error is likely. The chain links TRBV5-8 to TRBJ1-1; possibly TRBD1 for D (5 bases). Looked up from germline, CDR1 is SGHTS and CDR2 is YDEGEE. The CDR3 is 13 amino acids. The CDR3 DNA reads TGTGCCAGCAGCTTAGGGGTGAACACTGGAGCTTTCTTT. Amino acid sequence: CASSLGVNTGAFF.